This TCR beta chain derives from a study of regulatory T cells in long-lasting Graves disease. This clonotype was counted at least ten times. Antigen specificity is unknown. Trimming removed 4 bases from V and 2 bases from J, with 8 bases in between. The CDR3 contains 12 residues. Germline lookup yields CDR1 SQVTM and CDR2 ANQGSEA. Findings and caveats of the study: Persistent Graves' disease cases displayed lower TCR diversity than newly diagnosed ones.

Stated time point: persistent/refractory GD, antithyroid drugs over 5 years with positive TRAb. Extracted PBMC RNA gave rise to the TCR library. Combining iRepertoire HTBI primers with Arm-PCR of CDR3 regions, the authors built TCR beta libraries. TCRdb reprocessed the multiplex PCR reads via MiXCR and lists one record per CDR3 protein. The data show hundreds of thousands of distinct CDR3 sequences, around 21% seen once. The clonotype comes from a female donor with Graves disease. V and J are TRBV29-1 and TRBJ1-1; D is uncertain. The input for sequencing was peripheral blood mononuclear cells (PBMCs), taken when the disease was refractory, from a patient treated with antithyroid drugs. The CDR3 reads CSVGTDNTEAFF. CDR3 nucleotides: TGCAGCGTTGGGACGGATAACACTGAAGCTTTCTTT.